At least ten counts were recorded for the clone carrying this T cell receptor beta chain. Its specificity is not known. This specimen comes from a study of T cells in Graves' hyperthyroidism and ophthalmopathy. Study results and caveats: From stable hyperthyroidism, ophthalmopathy was separated by a 13 V-J model.

Germline V gene data show CDR1 as MGHDK and CDR2 as SYGVNS. V shed 1 base and J 6 bases; nucleotides not matched to a gene: 5. This CDR3 is 16 amino acids long. The TCR beta CDR3 regions underwent amplification using RNA transcripts as the source. Carried out on the TCR CDR3, a first-round RT-PCR used the HTBI primer set. One entry per CDR3 protein results from TCRdb running MiXCR on the multiplex PCR reads. The table has nearly 600,000 distinct CDR3 sequences, 13% to 15% seen once. The gene calls are TRBV25-1 and TRBJ2-1, with TRBD2 matching 11 bases. The material sequenced was blood. This receptor was identified in a woman aged 18-29 years with Graves' ophthalmopathy. The CDR3 loop is CASSEWRLAGTNEQFF. CDR3 DNA sequence: TGTGCCAGCAGTGAATGGAGACTAGCGGGGACCAATGAGCAGTTCTTC.